One and the same sample provided the 28 T cell receptor beta chains below, sequenced in a study of T cell responses to AZD1222 COVID-19 vaccine (dated by TCRdb to about 2021). The receptor library was made with the immunoSEQ multiplex PCR assay. TCRdb took this table from immuneACCESS and kept in-frame rearrangements with V and J called. Such tables lack part of the clones; where checked against another copy, unresolved V genes explain under half of the gap, and the rest is unexplained. The sample table lists some 150,000 clones, approximately 89% of them with a count of one. Clones ranked in the top ten supply 3% to 4% of the sample. The sample's time point label is to be understood as: baseline before first vaccination. Sample treatment or condition, as interpreted from the label and publication: meningococcal conjugate vaccine given as trial control. Sequenced material: peripheral blood, taken on day 0 of MenACWY control vaccination. The receptors were gathered from an adult in good health.

The chain links TRBV5-1 to TRBJ1-1, with D unclear. This CDR3 contains 14 residues. Per germline, CDR1 SGHRS and CDR2 YFSETQ. V was cut by 0 bases and J by 1 base, with 7 bases left in between. The CDR3, as DNA: TGCGCCAGCAGCTTGGAAGGGAGGAACACTGAAGCTTTCTTT. Its protein product is CASSLEGRNTEAFF. The full variable domain, its missing parts supplied by reference TRBV5-1 and TRBJ1-1, is KAGVTQTPRYLIKTRGQQVTLSCSPISGHRSVSWYQQTPGQGLQFLFEYFSETQRNKGNFPGRFSGRQFSNSRSEMNVSTLELGDSALYLCASSLEGRNTEAFFGQGTRLTVV.

A few counts support this clone. The chain links TRBV12-3 or TRBV12-4 to TRBJ1-2, with D possibly being TRBD1 (6 bases). The CDR3 is made up of 12 amino acids. The ends were cut back, 8 bases at V and 7 bases at J, with 14 bases in the middle. The CDR3 DNA sequence: TGTGCCAGCTCCCCCGGGGGGCTTGGCTACACCTTC. Translating gives CASSPGGLGYTF.

The V call is TRBV28, the J call TRBJ2-7, with a weak D call TRBD2 (6 bases). V dropped 7 bases and J dropped 4 bases, with 17 bases sitting between them. The CDR3 runs to 14 residues. Germline CDR1 and CDR2: MDHEN and SYDVKM. This CDR3 is CASKKGPAGYEQYF. The CDR3 DNA is TGTGCCAGCAAGAAGGGACCAGCGGGTTACGAGCAGTACTTC.

The V call is TRBV27, the J call TRBJ2-1; D perhaps matches TRBD2 (8 bases). V lost 1 base, J lost 12 bases, and 22 bases lay in between. The CDR3 loop spans 16 amino acids. Germline V gene lookup returns CDR1 MNHEY and CDR2 SMNVEV (reference sequence). As DNA, the CDR3 is TGTGCCAGCAGTTTATTACTAGCGGAGGGGGCGTCTGGGCAGTTCTTC. This translates into CASSLLLAEGASGQFF.

Only one count was recorded for this clone. The V call is TRBV6-6, the J call TRBJ1-2; unclear D gene. The V gene lost 5 bases and the J gene lost 5 bases, with 18 bases spanning the gap. CDR3 length: 15 residues. Germline CDR1 is MNHNY and CDR2 is SVGAGI (reference sequence). CDR3 in amino acids: CASSQVLSGGYGYTF. The CDR3 DNA is TGTGCCAGCAGTCAGGTTTTGTCGGGCGGGTATGGCTACACCTTC.

The V and J genes are TRBV7-3 and TRBJ1-1; D is uncertain. Germline V CDR1 and CDR2: SGHTA, FQGTGA. This CDR3 region has 13 residues. V lost 4 bases and J 0 bases, leaving 6 bases between the germline ends. As DNA, the CDR3 is TGTGCCAGCAGCTCGAACTTGAACACTGAAGCTTTCTTT. This sequence encodes CASSSNLNTEAFF.

The chain recombines TRBV7-2 with TRBJ2-3; 9 bases fit TRBD2. Germline V gene lookup returns CDR1 SGHTA and CDR2 FQGNSA. The CDR3 extends over 17 amino acids. V trimming: 1 base; J trimming: 3 bases; junction bases outside the gene matches: 8. The CDR3 nucleotides read TGTGCCAGCAGCTTAGGCGGGGGGGGCTCAGGAACAGATACGCAGTATTTT. Translating it yields CASSLGGGGSGTDTQYF.

The gene calls are TRBV4-3 and TRBJ1-1, with D unresolved. Germline CDR1 LGHNA, CDR2 YSLEER. The CDR3 has 13 residues. The V and J ends lost 5 bases and 1 base respectively, with 8 bases between them. CDR3 sequence reads: CASSSTGNTEAFF. The DNA for the CDR3 is TGCGCCAGCAGCAGCACGGGGAACACTGAAGCTTTCTTT.

The rearrangement joins TRBV9 to TRBJ1-3, with a possible D match to TRBD1 (5 bases). The V gene lost 0 bases and the J gene lost 4 bases, with 11 bases spanning the gap. Per the germline V gene, CDR1 is SGDLS and CDR2 is YYNGEE. There are 15 residues in the CDR3. Written as DNA, the CDR3 is TGTGCCAGCAGCGTAGGGCGAGGGACCGGAAACACCATATATTTT. Protein: CASSVGRGTGNTIYF.

The V gene is TRBV21-1, the J gene TRBJ1-2. TRBV21-1 is classified as a pseudogene. The CDR3 spans 14 residues. The CDR3 bases are TGTGCCAGCAGCCACGGGGATTACTATTATGGCTACACCTTC. It translates to CASSHGDYYYGYTF.

This clone was detected once. Other DNA sequences from this sample encode an identical CDR3 as well. The V and J genes are TRBV5-1 and TRBJ2-5; D is uncertain. The CDR3 loop spans 14 amino acids. In germline, CDR1 is SGHRS, CDR2 YFSETQ. Trimming took 0 bases from V and 2 from J, leaving 8 bases between them. The CDR3 coding sequence is TGCGCCAGCAGCTTGGTTCAACCGCAAGAGACCCAGTACTTC. It yields the protein CASSLVQPQETQYF.

The chain combines TRBV18 with TRBJ1-4; 9 positions match TRBD1. The ends lost 3 bases at V and 6 bases at J; junction bases unmatched: 5. The CDR3 extends over 15 amino acids. Germline CDR1 is KGHSH and CDR2 is LQKENI. The CDR3, as DNA: TGTGCCAGCTCACCTCAGCGGACAGGGGATGAAAAACTGTTTTTT. Encoded protein: CASSPQRTGDEKLFF.

The J gene is TRBJ2-1, the V gene TRBV11-2; possibly TRBD2 for D (6 bases). Germline V gene data show CDR1 as SGHAT and CDR2 as FQNNGV. The V end was cut by 5 bases, the J end by 3 bases, with 17 bases between. The CDR3 sequence is 16 residues long. CDR3 amino acids: CASSPGRGTDYNEQFF. CDR3 sequence (DNA): TGTGCCAGCAGCCCCGGCCGCGGGACTGACTACAATGAGCAGTTCTTC.

The genes are TRBV6-5 and TRBJ2-4; 11 nucleotides align to TRBD1. Germline V lookup: CDR1 MNHEY, CDR2 SVGAGI. J was trimmed by 7 bases and V by 7 bases; bases with no gene match: 9. The CDR3 loop spans 15 amino acids. CDR3 sequence (DNA): TGTGCCAGCATCGACTCGAGGACAGGGGGCAACATTCAGTACTTC. It codes for CASIDSRTGGNIQYF.

This chain connects TRBV5-1 to TRBJ1-2; 9 nucleotides line up with TRBD1. CDR3 size: 13 residues. The trim removed 3 bases at V and 7 bases at J, leaving 4 bases unmatched. Germline loops: CDR1 SGHRS, CDR2 YFSETQ. The CDR3 is CASSWTGAFGYTF. DNA for the CDR3: TGCGCCAGCAGCTGGACAGGGGCCTTTGGCTACACCTTC.

The rearrangement uses TRBV11-2 and TRBJ1-6, with 8 bases matching TRBD1. With V trimmed by 5 bases and J by 10 bases, 4 bases remained unmatched. The CDR3 spans 13 residues. Germline loops: CDR1 SGHAT, CDR2 FQNNGV. DNA for the CDR3: TGTGCCAGCAGCCGAGACAGGGGCTCACCCCTCCACTTT. Protein sequence: CASSRDRGSPLHF.

The V gene is TRBV9, the J gene TRBJ1-1; 9 positions match TRBD1. Per the germline V gene, CDR1 is SGDLS and CDR2 is YYNGEE. J gave up 6 bases and V 3 bases, and 9 bases lay outside the gene matches. CDR3 size: 15 residues. The CDR3 nucleotides read TGTGCCAGCAGCGCCAGCGGGGACAGGGAGGCTGAAGCTTTCTTT. Translation gives CASSASGDREAEAFF.

J is TRBJ1-4 and V is TRBV28; TRBD1 matches 10 bases. CDR1 is MDHEN, CDR2 SYDVKM, per germline. V shed 4 bases and J 7 bases; nucleotides not matched to a gene: 0. The CDR3 totals 13 residues. CDR3 nucleotides: TGTGCCAGCAGTTGGACAGGGGGTGAAAAACTGTTTTTT. Protein sequence: CASSWTGGEKLFF.

The chain combines TRBV27 with TRBJ2-7; 7 bases match TRBD1. The J segment lost 2 bases and the V segment lost 5 bases, leaving 9 bases of the junction unmatched. Germline-derived CDR1 and CDR2 are MNHEY and SMNVEV (reference sequence). This CDR3 has 15 residues. CDR3 amino acids: CASSITGTATYEQYF. The CDR3 region has the DNA TGTGCCAGCAGTATAACCGGGACAGCGACCTACGAGCAGTACTTC.

This chain links TRBV10-3 with TRBJ2-3, with 7 bases aligning to TRBD2. With V trimmed by 3 bases and J by 0 bases, 3 bases remained unmatched. CDR3 length equals 15 residues. Germline lookup yields CDR1 ENHRY and CDR2 SYGVKD. The CDR3 DNA is TGTGCCATCAGTGATTATAGCGGGAGCACAGATACGCAGTATTTT. It yields the protein CAISDYSGSTDTQYF.

The chain uses TRBV19 and TRBJ1-1, with D tentatively TRBD1 (6 bases). V lost 8 bases to trimming and J lost 5 bases, with 15 bases between them. Germline CDR1 LNHDA, CDR2 SQIVND (reference sequence). This CDR3 comprises 13 residues. The DNA of the CDR3 is TGTGCCAGTTGTCCAGGGGAAGGTACTGAAGCTTTCTTT. It specifies CASCPGEGTEAFF.

The chain has TRBV5-1 and TRBJ1-2, with 7 nucleotides matching TRBD1. The J segment lost 6 bases and the V segment lost 0 bases, leaving 8 bases of the junction unmatched. The CDR3 consists of 15 residues. In germline, CDR1 is SGHRS, CDR2 YFSETQ. CDR3 residues: CASSLVEGGANGYTF. The CDR3 region has the DNA TGCGCCAGCAGCTTGGTTGAAGGGGGCGCGAATGGCTACACCTTC.

The chain is built from TRBV6-5 and TRBJ1-2, with 7 bases matching TRBD1. The germline gives CDR1 MNHEY, CDR2 SVGAGI. CDR3 length: 15 residues. Germline trimming cut 5 bases from V and 1 base from J; bases unmatched to any gene: 7. Here the CDR3 reads CASSIERQGNYGYTF. The CDR3 DNA reads as TGTGCCAGCAGTATTGAACGACAGGGTAACTATGGCTACACCTTC.

The chain couples TRBV4-3 to TRBJ1-4; D not resolved. Trimming cost V 0 bases and J 8 bases, with 13 bases left between them. There are 15 residues in the CDR3. Germline V gives CDR1 LGHNA, CDR2 YSLEER. CDR3 nucleotides: TGCGCCAGCAGCCAAGAGGCCTCAAAGGAGGAAAAACTGTTTTTT. It specifies CASSQEASKEEKLFF.

The J gene is TRBJ1-2, the V gene TRBV6-5; D might be TRBD1 (5 bases). Germline V lookup: CDR1 MNHEY, CDR2 SVGAGI. The V and J ends lost 5 bases and 0 bases respectively, with 13 bases between them. The CDR3 extends over 15 amino acids. The CDR3 bases are TGTGCCAGCAGTCGGGACCACTTTTCTAACTATGGCTACACCTTC. Residues: CASSRDHFSNYGYTF.

This chain links TRBV10-3 with TRBJ1-6; D is uncertain. V dropped 7 bases and J dropped 8 bases, with 12 bases sitting between them. The length of the CDR3 is 13 residues. Germline CDR1 reads ENHRY; CDR2 reads SYGVKD. CDR3 nucleotides: TGTGCCATCACCGGCGGGGAAGATTCACCCCTCCACTTT. Its translation: CAITGGEDSPLHF.

The V and J genes are TRBV5-4 and TRBJ1-2; TRBD1 might be the D (6 bases). Trimming took 1 base from V and 0 from J, leaving 10 bases between them. Germline loops: CDR1 SGHNT, CDR2 YYREEE (reference sequence). The CDR3 loop spans 15 amino acids. The CDR3 here is CASSLQGPSNYGYTF. The CDR3 coding sequence is TGTGCCAGCAGCTTGCAGGGGCCTTCTAACTATGGCTACACCTTC.

This chain uses TRBV10-3 with TRBJ1-2; a weak D match, TRBD1 (6 bases). CDR1 and CDR2 from the germline V gene are ENHRY and SYGVKD. V dropped 3 bases and J dropped 8 bases, with 16 bases sitting between them. The CDR3 has 14 residues. In nucleotides, the CDR3 is TGTGCCATCAGTGACTTCGGGCAGGGGTACGGCTACACCTTC. It is translated as CAISDFGQGYGYTF.